The present entry profiles one T cell receptor (beta chain) with its context. Its antigen remains unidentified. This sample stems from a study of T-cell reconstitution after alpha-beta-depleted transplantation in children. A library of TCRbeta sequences, prepared with unique molecular identifiers, was generated. TCRdb called the PCR reads again in MiXCR, with one record for every CDR3 protein. The data show fewer than 550,000 distinct CDR3 sequences, over 9.5% seen once. The study, taken as a whole, reports: Expanded graft clones, several hundred of them, were reportedly the source of alpha-beta T cells about two months after transplant. Among T cells one year after transplant, newly produced cells accounted for most counts and diversity. After transplant, high TCRbeta diversity at day 60 in some patients arose from surviving recipient T cells and thymic progenitors.

Germline lookup yields CDR1 MGHRA and CDR2 YSYEKL. Germline trimming cut 4 bases from V and 5 bases from J; bases unmatched to any gene: 6. CDR3 size: 15 residues. This chain uses TRBV4-1 with TRBJ2-1; TRBD1 matches 9 bases. The clonotype was recovered from a female patient aged 2 to 10 who had a stem cell transplant for aplastic anemia, so the T cells may come from the graft donor. The input for sequencing was PBMCs, mostly from graft donor cells, taken 180 days after TCRalphabeta/CD19-depleted stem cell transplant. The CDR3, as DNA: TGCGCCAGCAGCCTACCCGGACAGGGGAACAATGAGCAGTTCTTC. The encoded protein is CASSLPGQGNNEQFF.